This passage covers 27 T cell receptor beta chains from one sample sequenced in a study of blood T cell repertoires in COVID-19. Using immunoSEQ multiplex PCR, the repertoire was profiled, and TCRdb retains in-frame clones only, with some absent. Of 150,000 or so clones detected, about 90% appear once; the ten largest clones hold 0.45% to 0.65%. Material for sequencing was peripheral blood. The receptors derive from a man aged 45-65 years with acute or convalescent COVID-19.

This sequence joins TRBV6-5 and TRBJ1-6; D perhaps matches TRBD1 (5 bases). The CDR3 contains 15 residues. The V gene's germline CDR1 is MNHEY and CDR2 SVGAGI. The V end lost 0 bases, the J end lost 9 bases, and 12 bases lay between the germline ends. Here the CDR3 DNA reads TGTGCCAGCAGTTACTCGGCAGGGATACCTTCACCCCTCCACTTT. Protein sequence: CASSYSAGIPSPLHF.

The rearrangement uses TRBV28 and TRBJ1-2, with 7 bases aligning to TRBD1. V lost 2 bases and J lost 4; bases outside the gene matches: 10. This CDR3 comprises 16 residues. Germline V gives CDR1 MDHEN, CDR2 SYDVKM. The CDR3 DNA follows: TGTGCCAGCAGTTTACCCTCCTCCGACAGGGTCTATGGCTACACCTTC. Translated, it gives CASSLPSSDRVYGYTF.

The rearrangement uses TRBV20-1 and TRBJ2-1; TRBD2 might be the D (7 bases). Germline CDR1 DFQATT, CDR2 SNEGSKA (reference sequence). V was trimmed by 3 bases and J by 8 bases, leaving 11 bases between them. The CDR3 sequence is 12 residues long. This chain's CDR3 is CSASRGADEQFF. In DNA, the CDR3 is TGCAGTGCTAGTCGGGGGGCCGATGAGCAGTTCTTC.

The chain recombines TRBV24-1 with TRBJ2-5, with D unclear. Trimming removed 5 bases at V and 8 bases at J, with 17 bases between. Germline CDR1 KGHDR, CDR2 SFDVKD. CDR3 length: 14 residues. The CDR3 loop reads CATSAADDFGTQYF. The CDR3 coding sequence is TGTGCCACCAGTGCCGCAGACGACTTTGGAACCCAGTACTTC.

In DNA, the CDR3 is TGTGCCTCTACTCCGAACCGGGAGAACCCACCCCTCCACTTT. It specifies CASTPNRENPPLHF. The rearrangement joins TRBV2 to TRBJ1-6, with D unresolved. Trimming took off 11 bases at V and 11 bases at J, with 22 bases between the two ends. CDR1 and CDR2 from the germline V gene are SNHLY and FYNNEI. This CDR3 has 14 amino acids.

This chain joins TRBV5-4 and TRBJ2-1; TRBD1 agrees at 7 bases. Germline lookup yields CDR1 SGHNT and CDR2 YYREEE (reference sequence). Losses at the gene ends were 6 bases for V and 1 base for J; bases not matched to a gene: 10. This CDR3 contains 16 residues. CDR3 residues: CASTERQGLSYNEQFF. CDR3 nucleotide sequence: TGTGCCAGCACCGAAAGACAGGGCTTATCCTACAATGAGCAGTTCTTC.

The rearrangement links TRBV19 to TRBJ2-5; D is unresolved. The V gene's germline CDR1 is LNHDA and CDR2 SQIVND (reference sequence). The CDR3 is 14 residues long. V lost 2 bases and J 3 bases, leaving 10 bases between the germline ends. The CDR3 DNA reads TGTGCCAGTAGTATATCCGGTCCCGAAGAGACCCAGTACTTC. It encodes CASSISGPEETQYF. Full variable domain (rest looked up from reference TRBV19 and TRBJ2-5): DGGITQSPKYLFRKEGQNVTLSCEQNLNHDAMYWYRQDPGQGLRLIYYSQIVNDFQKGDIAEGYSVSREKKESFPLTVTSAQKNPTAFYLCASSISGPEETQYFGPGTRLLVL.

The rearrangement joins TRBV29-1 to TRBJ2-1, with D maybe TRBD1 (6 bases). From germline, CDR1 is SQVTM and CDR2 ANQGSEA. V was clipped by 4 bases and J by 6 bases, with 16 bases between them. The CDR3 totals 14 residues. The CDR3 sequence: CSVVQGRGTNEQFF. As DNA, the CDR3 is TGCAGCGTTGTGCAGGGGCGCGGAACCAATGAGCAGTTCTTC.

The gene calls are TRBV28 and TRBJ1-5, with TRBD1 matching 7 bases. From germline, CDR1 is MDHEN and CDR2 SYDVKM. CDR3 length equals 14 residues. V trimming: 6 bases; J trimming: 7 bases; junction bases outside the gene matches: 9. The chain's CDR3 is CASRSGTVRQPQHF. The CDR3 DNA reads TGTGCCAGCAGGTCCGGGACAGTCCGGCAGCCCCAGCATTTT.

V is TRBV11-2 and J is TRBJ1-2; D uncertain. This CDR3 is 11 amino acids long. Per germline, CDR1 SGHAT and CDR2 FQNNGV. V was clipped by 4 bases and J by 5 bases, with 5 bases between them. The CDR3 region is CASSYSYGYTF. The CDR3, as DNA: TGTGCCAGCAGCTATTCGTATGGCTACACCTTC.

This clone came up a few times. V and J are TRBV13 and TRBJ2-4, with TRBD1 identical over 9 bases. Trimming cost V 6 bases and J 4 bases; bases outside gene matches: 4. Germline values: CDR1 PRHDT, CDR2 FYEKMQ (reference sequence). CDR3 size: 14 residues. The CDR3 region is CASRRGTGKNIQYF. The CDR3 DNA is TGTGCCAGCAGAAGAGGGACAGGGAAAAACATTCAGTACTTC.

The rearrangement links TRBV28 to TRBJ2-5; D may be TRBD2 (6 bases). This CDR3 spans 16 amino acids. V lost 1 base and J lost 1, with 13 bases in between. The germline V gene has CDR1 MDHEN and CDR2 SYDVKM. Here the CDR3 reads CASSLSHLAAQETQYF. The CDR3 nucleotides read TGTGCCAGCAGTTTATCCCACTTAGCGGCCCAAGAGACCCAGTACTTC.

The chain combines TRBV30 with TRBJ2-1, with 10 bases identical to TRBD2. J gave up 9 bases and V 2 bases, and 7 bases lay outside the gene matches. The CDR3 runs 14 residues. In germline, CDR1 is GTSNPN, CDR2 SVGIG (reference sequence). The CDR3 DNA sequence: TGTGCCTGGAGTCGTAGCGGGGGGTTTGGTGAGCAGTTCTTC. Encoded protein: CAWSRSGGFGEQFF.

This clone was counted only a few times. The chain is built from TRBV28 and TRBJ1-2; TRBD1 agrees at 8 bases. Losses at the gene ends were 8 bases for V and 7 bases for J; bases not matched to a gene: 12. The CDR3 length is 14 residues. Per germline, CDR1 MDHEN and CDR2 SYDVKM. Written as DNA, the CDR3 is TGTGCCAGCGGCATCGGACAGGGCCTTCTTGGCTACACCTTC. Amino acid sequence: CASGIGQGLLGYTF.

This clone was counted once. The CDR3 is CASSEPGTGAYNEQFF. The CDR3 DNA sequence: TGTGCCAGCAGTGAACCCGGGACAGGGGCGTACAATGAGCAGTTCTTC. The rearrangement uses TRBV25-1 and TRBJ2-1; TRBD1 aligns across 10 bases. Per germline, CDR1 MGHDK and CDR2 SYGVNS. This CDR3 contains 16 residues. With 2 bases clipped from V and 4 bases from J, the junction kept 5 bases outside the gene matches.

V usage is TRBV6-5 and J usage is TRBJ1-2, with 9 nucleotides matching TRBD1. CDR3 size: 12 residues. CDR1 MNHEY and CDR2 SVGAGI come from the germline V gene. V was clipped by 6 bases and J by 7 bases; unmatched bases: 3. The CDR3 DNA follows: TGTGCCAGCAGGACAGGGGGAACTGGCTACACCTTC. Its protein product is CASRTGGTGYTF.

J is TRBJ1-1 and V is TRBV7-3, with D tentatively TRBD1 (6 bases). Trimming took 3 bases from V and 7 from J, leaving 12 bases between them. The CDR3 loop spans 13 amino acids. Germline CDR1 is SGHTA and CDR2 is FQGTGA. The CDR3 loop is CASSFVRGDEAFF. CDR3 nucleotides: TGTGCCAGCAGCTTTGTCAGGGGAGATGAAGCTTTCTTT.

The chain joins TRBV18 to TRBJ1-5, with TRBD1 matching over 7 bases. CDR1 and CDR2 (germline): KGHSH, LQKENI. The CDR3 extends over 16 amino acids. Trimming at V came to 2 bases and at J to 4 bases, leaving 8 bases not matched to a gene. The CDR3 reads CASSPGSDRVNQPQHF. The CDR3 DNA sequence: TGTGCCAGCTCACCAGGTAGCGACAGGGTAAATCAGCCCCAGCATTTT.

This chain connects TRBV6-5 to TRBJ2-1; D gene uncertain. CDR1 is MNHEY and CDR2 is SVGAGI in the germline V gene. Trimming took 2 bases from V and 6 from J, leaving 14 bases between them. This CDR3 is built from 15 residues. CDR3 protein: CASSYRPGRLNEQFF. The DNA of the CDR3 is TGTGCCAGCAGTTACCGCCCTGGTAGACTCAATGAGCAGTTCTTC.

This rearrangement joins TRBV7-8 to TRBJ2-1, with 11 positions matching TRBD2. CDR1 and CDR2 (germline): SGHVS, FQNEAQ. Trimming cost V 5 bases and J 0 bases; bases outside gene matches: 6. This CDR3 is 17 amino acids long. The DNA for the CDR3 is TGTGCCAGCAGCCTGAGACTAGCGGGGAGCTCCTACAATGAGCAGTTCTTC. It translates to CASSLRLAGSSYNEQFF.

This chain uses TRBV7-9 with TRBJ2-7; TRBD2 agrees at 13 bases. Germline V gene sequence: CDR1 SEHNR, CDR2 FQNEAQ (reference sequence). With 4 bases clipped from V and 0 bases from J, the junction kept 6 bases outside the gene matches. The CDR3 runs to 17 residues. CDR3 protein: CASSSMGLAGSSYEQYF. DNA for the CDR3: TGTGCCAGCAGCTCTATGGGACTAGCGGGGAGCTCCTACGAGCAGTACTTC. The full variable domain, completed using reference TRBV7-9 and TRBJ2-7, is DTGVSQNPRHKITKRGQNVTFRCDPISEHNRLYWYRQTLGQGPEFLTYFQNEAQLEKSRLLSDRFSAERPKGSFSTLEIQRTEQGDSAMYLCASSSMGLAGSSYEQYFGPGTRLTVT.

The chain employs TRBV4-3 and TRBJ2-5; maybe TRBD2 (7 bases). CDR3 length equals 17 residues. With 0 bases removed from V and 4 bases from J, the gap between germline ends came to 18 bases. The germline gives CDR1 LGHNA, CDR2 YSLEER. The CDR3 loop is CASSQEPRGALRETQYF. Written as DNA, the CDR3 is TGCGCCAGCAGCCAAGAGCCCCGGGGGGCGTTGCGAGAGACCCAGTACTTC.

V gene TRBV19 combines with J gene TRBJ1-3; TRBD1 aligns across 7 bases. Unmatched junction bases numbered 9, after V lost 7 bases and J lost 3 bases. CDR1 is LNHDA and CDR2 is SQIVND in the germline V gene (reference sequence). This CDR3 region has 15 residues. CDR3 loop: CASTPTGSLGNTIYF. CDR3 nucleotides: TGTGCCAGTACCCCGACAGGGTCACTTGGAAACACCATATATTTT.

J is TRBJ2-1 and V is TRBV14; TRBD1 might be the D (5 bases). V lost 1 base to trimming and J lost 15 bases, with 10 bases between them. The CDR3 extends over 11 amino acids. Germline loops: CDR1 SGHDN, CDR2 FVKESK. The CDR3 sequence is CASSQGGWVFF. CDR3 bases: TGTGCCAGCAGCCAAGGGGGCTGGGTGTTCTTC.

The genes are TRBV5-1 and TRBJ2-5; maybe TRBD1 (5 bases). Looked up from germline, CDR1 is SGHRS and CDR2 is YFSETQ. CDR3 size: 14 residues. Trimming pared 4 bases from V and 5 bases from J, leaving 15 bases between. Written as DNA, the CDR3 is TGCGCCAGCAGCGACCCCAGGGATACCGAGACCCAGTACTTC. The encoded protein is CASSDPRDTETQYF.

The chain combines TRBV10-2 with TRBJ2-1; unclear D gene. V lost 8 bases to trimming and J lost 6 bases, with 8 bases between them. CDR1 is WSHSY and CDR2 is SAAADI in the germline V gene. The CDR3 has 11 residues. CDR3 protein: CASWLANEQFF. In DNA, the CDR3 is TGCGCCAGCTGGCTGGCCAATGAGCAGTTCTTC.

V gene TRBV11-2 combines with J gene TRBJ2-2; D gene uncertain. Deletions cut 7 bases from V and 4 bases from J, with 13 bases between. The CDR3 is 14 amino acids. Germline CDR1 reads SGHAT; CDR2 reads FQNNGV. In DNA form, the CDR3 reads TGTGCCAGCATATCAGGCCACGGCACCGGGGAGCTGTTTTTT. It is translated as CASISGHGTGELFF. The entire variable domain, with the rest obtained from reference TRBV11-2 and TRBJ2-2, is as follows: EAGVAQSPRYKIIEKRQSVAFWCNPISGHATLYWYQQILGQGPKLLIQFQNNGVVDDSQLPKDRFSAERLKGVDSTLKIQPAKLEDSAVYLCASISGHGTGELFFGEGSRLTVL.